The text below deals with one TCR beta chain. No antigen is known for it. No clone much larger than this one lies a single base away; base qualities are absent. This sample is drawn from a study of shared T cell receptors in the human thymus (dated by TCRdb to about 2021). About the study as a whole: The study examined how the human thymus generates shared, self-reactive T-cell receptor alpha chains.

Library prep was done by the immunoSEQ multiplex PCR assay. Here the immuneACCESS table is served through TCRdb, limited to in-frame sequences with V and J called. Missing clones are a known gap in these copies; in checked studies unresolved V genes cover under half, and the rest lacks a known reason. The sample includes 600,000 to 900,000 clones, with approximately 83% observed a single time. The top ten clonotypes cover roughly 0.01% of the sample. V is shortened by 3 bases, J by 10 bases, and the region joining them spans 6 bases. Based on the germline V gene, the CDR1 and CDR2 sequences are SQVTM and ANQGSEA. Counted from cysteine to phenylalanine, this CDR3 has 9 amino acids. Here the CDR3 DNA is all that survives: 27 bases in frame from base 1. These same data were also listed under a study on human thymus T cells. That second publication adds: Immunologically healthy infants undergoing open corrective cardiac surgery for congenital heart defects in Finland were used as donors. Thymus tissue was obtained as surgical resects removed during corrective cardiac surgery. Usage of V and J gene segments appeared to be biased in both the thymic and the peripheral blood repertoires. The related research found that thymic TCR repertoires overlapped highly between unrelated individuals. TCR alpha and beta repertoires from about eight infant thymus samples and a few related peripheral blood samples were characterized in the study. Donor ages ranging from 7 to 244 days were recorded, and more than five male and a couple of female infants were included in the cohort. After being mechanically released from the tissue, thymocytes were kept at -70 degrees C in pellets of about 9.5-30 million cells. A QIAsymphony instrument was used to extract genomic DNA from the frozen cell pellets. TCRB and TCRAD loci were amplified from a standardized quantity of quality-controlled genomic DNA using the immunoSEQ multiplex PCR assay. The amplicons spanned the V(D)J region and were long enough to cover the CDR3 and allow V and J genes to be identified. The amplicons were sequenced on an Illumina platform via the commercial immunoSEQ service. Corrections for primer bias and sequencing errors followed previously described methods, while TCRAD and TCRB definitions were based on the IMGT database. Repertoires were analysed with immunoSEQ Analyzer 3.0 and VDJTools, covering basic statistics, V/J segment usage, diversity estimates, rarefaction and pairwise overlap. Diversity was estimated using the Chao1, ChaoE, Efron-Thisted, Shannon and inverse Simpson indices, and was also estimated on datasets down-sampled to the size of the smallest sample. Repertoire overlap was determined by strict matching of CDR3 nucleotide sequence, V gene and J gene, and Jaccard-based multidimensional scaling clustering was applied. On average, thymus samples yielded about 730,000 unique TCRB clonotypes, whereas blood samples yielded 65,000 to 100,000.

The source material was thymocytes. The source of this sequence is a girl under three years old with a congenital heart defect. Donor details come from another sample of the same person, matched by shared clones. The V and J segments used are TRBV29-1 and TRBJ1-1, with the D gene call left open. The DNA sequence is TGCAGCGTTGATCAGGCAGCTTTCTTT. This encodes CSVDQAAFF.